These T cell receptor beta chains were read from a single sample in a study of blood T cell repertoires in COVID-19. Produced via immunoSEQ multiplex PCR; TCRdb's table is partial and in-frame only. The sample records a few hundred thousand clones, about 87% being singletons. Material for sequencing was PBMCs or T cells enriched from blood (not recorded which). The receptors derive from a woman aged 50 to 65 who had recovered from COVID-19. The CDR3 runs from the conserved cysteine through the conserved F or W. The order of the fields is J gene, V gene, D gene, clone size, CDR3 protein, CDR3 DNA. The D gene is left open where the match is weak. Clone sizes are given selectively: once, few, many, or a class where the clone is expanded.

J gene: TRBJ1-6; V gene: TRBV11-2; D gene: .; clone size: few; CDR3 protein: CASSQHATGFALTLHF; CDR3 DNA: TGTGCCAGCAGCCAACATGCAACAGGGTTTGCTTTAACCCTCCACTTT
J gene: TRBJ1-4; V gene: TRBV5-1; D gene: TRBD1; clone size: .; CDR3 protein: CASSIFPGQGGEKLFF; CDR3 DNA: TGCGCCAGCAGCATCTTCCCGGGACAAGGGGGCGAAAAACTGTTTTTT
J gene: TRBJ1-2; V gene: TRBV7-2; D gene: TRBD1; clone size: once; CDR3 protein: CASSTQQGVDYTF; CDR3 DNA: TGTGCCAGCAGCACCCAACAGGGGGTTGACTACACCTTC
J gene: TRBJ1-5; V gene: TRBV30; D gene: TRBD1; clone size: .; CDR3 protein: CAWSVLGTGGAGQPQHF; CDR3 DNA: TGTGCCTGGAGTGTACTGGGGACAGGGGGCGCGGGTCAGCCCCAGCATTTT
J gene: TRBJ2-1; V gene: TRBV5-1; D gene: TRBD1; clone size: .; CDR3 protein: CASSLELGQGINEQFF; CDR3 DNA: TGCGCCAGCAGCTTGGAACTCGGACAGGGGATCAATGAGCAGTTCTTC
J gene: TRBJ2-3; V gene: TRBV19; D gene: .; clone size: .; CDR3 protein: CASSMRSDTQYF; CDR3 DNA: TGTGCCAGTAGTATGAGGTCAGATACGCAGTATTTT
J gene: TRBJ1-3; V gene: TRBV2; D gene: .; clone size: .; CDR3 protein: CASRQGYLDTIYF; CDR3 DNA: TGTGCCAGCAGGCAGGGCTACCTGGACACCATATATTTT
J gene: TRBJ1-2; V gene: TRBV6-1; D gene: .; clone size: .; CDR3 protein: CASSEIPGPGGYGYTF; CDR3 DNA: TGTGCCAGCAGTGAAATTCCAGGCCCCGGGGGCTATGGCTACACCTTC
J gene: TRBJ2-7; V gene: TRBV28; D gene: TRBD2; clone size: few; CDR3 protein: CASSFLPSGGYEQYF; CDR3 DNA: TGTGCCAGCAGTTTCCTCCCTAGCGGGGGCTACGAGCAGTACTTC
J gene: TRBJ1-1; V gene: TRBV7-9; D gene: TRBD1; clone size: .; CDR3 protein: CASSGQGAGNTEAFF; CDR3 DNA: TGTGCCAGCAGCGGTCAGGGGGCAGGGAACACTGAAGCTTTCTTT
J gene: TRBJ2-7; V gene: TRBV23-1; D gene: .; clone size: .; CDR3 protein: CASSQEEQKAHYEQYF; CDR3 DNA: TGCGCCAGCAGTCAAGAGGAGCAAAAAGCCCACTACGAGCAGTACTTC
J gene: TRBJ2-7; V gene: TRBV7-7; D gene: .; clone size: .; CDR3 protein: CASSRGVDYEQYF; CDR3 DNA: TGTGCTAGCAGCCGAGGCGTGGACTACGAGCAGTACTTC
J gene: TRBJ2-3; V gene: TRBV18; D gene: .; clone size: .; CDR3 protein: CASSPPSPTGTDTQYF; CDR3 DNA: TGTGCCAGCTCACCACCGAGCCCGACAGGCACAGATACGCAGTATTTT
J gene: TRBJ2-5; V gene: TRBV12-5; D gene: TRBD2; clone size: .; CDR3 protein: CASGLTGLAEETQYF; CDR3 DNA: TGTGCTAGTGGTTTGACGGGACTAGCAGAGGAGACCCAGTACTTC
J gene: TRBJ2-1; V gene: TRBV5-1; D gene: .; clone size: .; CDR3 protein: CASRLLSSYNEQFF; CDR3 DNA: TGCGCCAGCAGGTTATTGAGCTCCTACAATGAGCAGTTCTTC
J gene: TRBJ1-6; V gene: TRBV7-3; D gene: .; clone size: .; CDR3 protein: CASSRPGQVYNSPLHF; CDR3 DNA: TGTGCCAGCAGTCGACCGGGACAAGTCTATAATTCACCCCTCCACTTT
J gene: TRBJ1-2; V gene: TRBV19; D gene: TRBD1; clone size: .; CDR3 protein: CASWDSFYGYTF; CDR3 DNA: TGTGCCAGCTGGGACAGCTTCTATGGCTACACCTTC
J gene: TRBJ1-5; V gene: TRBV27; D gene: .; clone size: .; CDR3 protein: CASSPGGDQPQHF; CDR3 DNA: TGTGCCAGCAGCCCTGGGGGGGATCAGCCCCAGCATTTT
J gene: TRBJ2-7; V gene: TRBV11-1; D gene: TRBD2; clone size: .; CDR3 protein: CASRGGTGKKPYEQYF; CDR3 DNA: TGTGCCAGCAGGGGGGGGACGGGAAAGAAACCCTACGAGCAGTACTTC
J gene: TRBJ1-4; V gene: TRBV6-5; D gene: TRBD1; clone size: .; CDR3 protein: CASRMDRANEKLFF; CDR3 DNA: TGTGCCAGCAGGATGGACAGGGCAAACGAAAAACTGTTTTTT